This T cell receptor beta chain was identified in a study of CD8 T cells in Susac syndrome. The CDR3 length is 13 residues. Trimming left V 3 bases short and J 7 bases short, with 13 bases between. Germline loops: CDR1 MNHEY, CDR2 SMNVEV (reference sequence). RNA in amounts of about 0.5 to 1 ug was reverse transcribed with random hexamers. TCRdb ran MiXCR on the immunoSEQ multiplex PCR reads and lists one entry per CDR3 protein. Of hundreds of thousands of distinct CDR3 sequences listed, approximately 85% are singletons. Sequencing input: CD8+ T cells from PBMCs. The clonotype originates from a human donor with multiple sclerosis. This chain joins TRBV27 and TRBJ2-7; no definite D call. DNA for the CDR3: TGTGCCAGCAGTTTCGTCTCGCATAAAGAGCAGTACTTC. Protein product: CASSFVSHKEQYF.